This is a list of T cell receptor beta chains from one sample in a study of molecular identifiers for immune sequencing clone quantification. TCRdb ran MiXCR on the PCR reads and lists one entry per CDR3 protein. The table includes more than 300,000 distinct CDR3 sequences, 20% to 25% detected once. Specimen: naive CD8+ T cells from blood, with Jurkat cell RNA spiked in. These receptors came from a human donor in good health. Some libraries in this study had Jurkat cell RNA spiked in. CDR3s include the opening cysteine and the closing phenylalanine or tryptophan. The order of the fields is clone size, D gene, J gene, V gene, CDR3 protein, CDR3 DNA. A D gene is named only where the DNA matches it firmly. Only some rows state a clone size, as once, few, many or a class for expanded clones.

size: many
D: TRBD1
J: TRBJ1-1
V: TRBV28
CDR3: CASSFRTGGNTEAFF
DNA: TGTGCCAGCAGTTTCCGCACAGGGGGTAACACTGAAGCTTTCTTT

size: NA
D: NA
J: TRBJ1-1
V: TRBV29-1
CDR3: CSAPRGPTEAFF
DNA: TGCAGCGCGCCAAGAGGGCCCACTGAAGCTTTCTTT

size: NA
D: NA
J: TRBJ2-5
V: TRBV28
CDR3: CASSITPGVQETQYF
DNA: TGTGCCAGCAGTATAACACCGGGGGTTCAAGAGACCCAGTACTTC

size: many
D: NA
J: TRBJ2-3
V: TRBV20-1
CDR3: CSASSGDTQYF
DNA: TGCAGTGCTAGCTCCGGGGATACGCAGTATTTT

size: many
D: TRBD1
J: TRBJ2-5
V: TRBV9
CDR3: CASSAWDSQETQYF
DNA: TGTGCCAGCAGCGCTTGGGACAGCCAAGAGACCCAGTACTTC

size: many
D: NA
J: TRBJ2-7
V: TRBV4-2
CDR3: CASSQERAVYEQYF
DNA: TGTGCCAGCAGCCAAGAGCGGGCGGTCTACGAGCAGTACTTC

size: few
D: NA
J: TRBJ2-7
V: TRBV30
CDR3: CAWSVRVGYEQYF
DNA: TGTGCCTGGAGTGTACGGGTGGGCTACGAGCAGTACTTC

size: many
D: TRBD2
J: TRBJ2-1
V: TRBV6-1
CDR3: CASREASGSGNEQFF
DNA: TGTGCCAGCAGGGAGGCGAGCGGGAGTGGGAATGAGCAGTTCTTC

size: many
D: NA
J: TRBJ1-5
V: TRBV19
CDR3: CASSSNTGYGNQPQHF
DNA: TGTGCCAGTAGTTCAAATACAGGGTACGGCAATCAGCCCCAGCATTTT

size: few
D: NA
J: TRBJ1-6
V: TRBV7-9
CDR3: CASSVDSAGSPLHF
DNA: TGTGCCAGCAGCGTCGACAGCGCTGGCTCACCCCTCCACTTT

size: NA
D: NA
J: TRBJ2-1
V: TRBV2
CDR3: CASRRENEQFF
DNA: TGTGCCAGCCGACGGGAGAATGAGCAGTTCTTC

size: NA
D: NA
J: TRBJ1-1
V: TRBV6-2/TRBV6-3
CDR3: CAGSYRSELEAFF
DNA: TGTGCCGGCAGTTATAGAAGTGAACTAGAAGCTTTCTTT

size: many
D: NA
J: TRBJ2-3
V: TRBV5-1
CDR3: CASSWVGLTDTQYF
DNA: TGCGCCAGCAGCTGGGTGGGGCTGACAGATACGCAGTATTTT

size: many
D: TRBD2
J: TRBJ2-1
V: TRBV2
CDR3: CASSEAVSSGANEQFF
DNA: TGTGCCAGCAGTGAAGCAGTGTCTAGCGGGGCCAATGAGCAGTTCTTC

size: NA
D: NA
J: TRBJ1-4
V: TRBV20-1
CDR3: CSAKDRDIGEKLFF
DNA: TGCAGTGCCAAAGACCGGGACATAGGTGAAAAACTGTTTTTT

size: many
D: NA
J: TRBJ2-7
V: TRBV29-1
CDR3: CSVATGLQYEQYF
DNA: TGCAGCGTAGCGACGGGACTCCAATACGAGCAGTACTTC

size: many
D: NA
J: TRBJ2-3
V: TRBV28
CDR3: CASSKRKAYTDTQYF
DNA: TGTGCCAGCAGTAAACGCAAAGCATACACAGATACGCAGTATTTT

size: many
D: NA
J: TRBJ1-1
V: TRBV14
CDR3: CASCRVGGIRNTEAFF
DNA: TGTGCCAGCTGTCGGGTAGGGGGGATTCGGAACACTGAAGCTTTCTTT

size: many
D: NA
J: TRBJ1-3
V: TRBV6-6
CDR3: CASSYMGVSGNTIYF
DNA: TGTGCCAGCAGTTACATGGGAGTCTCTGGAAACACCATATATTTT

size: NA
D: NA
J: TRBJ1-3
V: TRBV7-9
CDR3: CASSVGLPPGNTIYF
DNA: TGTGCCAGCAGCGTGGGACTGCCTCCTGGAAACACCATATATTTT

size: NA
D: TRBD2
J: TRBJ2-1
V: TRBV20-1
CDR3: CSARAQGGLAGISYNEQFF
DNA: TGCAGTGCTAGAGCGCAGGGAGGCCTAGCGGGCATCTCCTACAATGAGCAGTTCTTC

size: NA
D: TRBD1
J: TRBJ2-6
V: TRBV30
CDR3: CAWSVYRGPGANVLTF
DNA: TGTGCCTGGAGTGTGTACAGGGGTCCCGGGGCCAACGTCCTGACTTTC

size: many
D: TRBD1
J: TRBJ2-7
V: TRBV4-3
CDR3: CASSQDRAGGPWEQYF
DNA: TGCGCCAGCAGCCAAGATCGGGCAGGGGGACCGTGGGAGCAGTACTTC

size: many
D: NA
J: TRBJ2-3
V: TRBV5-5
CDR3: CASSLTRAPTDTQYF
DNA: TGTGCCAGCAGCTTGACGCGGGCTCCCACAGATACGCAGTATTTT

size: many
D: TRBD2
J: TRBJ2-3
V: TRBV5-4
CDR3: CASSLVASGSPDTQYF
DNA: TGTGCCAGCAGCTTGGTCGCTAGCGGGAGCCCAGATACGCAGTATTTT

size: many
D: NA
J: TRBJ2-1
V: TRBV30
CDR3: CAWETLASAYNEQFF
DNA: TGTGCCTGGGAAACCTTAGCGTCTGCCTACAATGAGCAGTTCTTC

size: few
D: TRBD2
J: TRBJ2-5
V: TRBV10-2
CDR3: CASRDSGSFVETQYF
DNA: TGCGCCAGCAGGGATAGCGGGAGTTTCGTAGAGACCCAGTACTTC

size: NA
D: NA
J: TRBJ2-3
V: TRBV9
CDR3: CASSLLPPGLSTDTQYF
DNA: TGTGCCAGCAGCTTACTCCCCCCGGGACTTTCCACAGATACGCAGTATTTT

size: NA
D: TRBD1
J: TRBJ2-7
V: TRBV12-3/TRBV12-4
CDR3: CASSPGQGYERYF
DNA: TGTGCCAGCAGTCCCGGACAGGGCTACGAGCGGTACTTC

size: many
D: NA
J: TRBJ2-7
V: TRBV27
CDR3: CASRAPGREQYF
DNA: TGTGCCAGCCGAGCCCCCGGCCGCGAGCAGTACTTC